These 5 T cell receptor beta chains originate from one sample sequenced in a study of T-cell reconstitution after alpha-beta-depleted transplantation in children. A TCRbeta library incorporating unique molecular identifiers was prepared. TCRdb fed the PCR reads into MiXCR, producing one record per CDR3 protein. The profile shows about 490,000 distinct CDR3 sequences, about 10% of them singletons. This specimen consisted of PBMCs, obtained before TCRalphabeta/CD19-depleted stem cell transplant. The source of these receptors is a child under 10 years old with inherited bone marrow failure, due to receive a stem cell transplant.

This clonotype was picked up a small number of times. This rearrangement joins TRBV27 to TRBJ2-3; D remains unclear. Per the germline V gene, CDR1 is MNHEY and CDR2 is SMNVEV (reference sequence). The length of the CDR3 is 14 residues. V was trimmed by 1 base and J by 2 bases, leaving 7 bases between them. The CDR3 DNA sequence: TGTGCCAGCAGTTTATTGGGGTTCACAGATACGCAGTATTTT. Its translation: CASSLLGFTDTQYF.

This clonotype was detected many times. The V call is TRBV20-1, the J call TRBJ1-6; weak D call: TRBD1 (5 bases). V lost 5 bases to trimming and J lost 6 bases, with 8 bases between them. The germline gives CDR1 DFQATT, CDR2 SNEGSKA (reference sequence). This CDR3 has 12 amino acids. CDR3 loop: CSAWTPNSPLHF. DNA of the CDR3: TGCAGTGCTTGGACACCTAATTCACCCCTCCACTTT.

The sample holds many counts of this clonotype. The V gene is TRBV7-9, the J gene TRBJ2-1; the match to TRBD2 covers 7 bases. V trimming: 3 bases; J trimming: 12 bases; junction bases outside the gene matches: 14. Looked up from germline, CDR1 is SEHNR and CDR2 is FQNEAQ (reference sequence). CDR3 length equals 15 residues. The CDR3 here is CASSFGGRSAGGQFF. The CDR3 DNA reads TGTGCCAGCAGCTTCGGGGGGAGATCGGCCGGCGGGCAGTTCTTC.

This clonotype was seen at least ten times. This rearrangement joins TRBV15 to TRBJ2-3; TRBD2 agrees at 8 bases. The CDR3 is 15 amino acids. Trimming took 5 bases from V and 3 from J; bases not matched to a gene: 7. The germline CDR1 and CDR2 sequences are LNHNV and YYDKDF (reference sequence). The CDR3 sequence: CATSGSGAPTDTQYF. Here the CDR3 DNA reads TGTGCCACCAGCGGTAGCGGGGCCCCAACAGATACGCAGTATTTT.

This clonotype was detected many times. The rearrangement links TRBV27 to TRBJ2-7; TRBD2 might be the D (6 bases). The CDR3 has 14 amino acids. Per the germline V gene, CDR1 is MNHEY and CDR2 is SMNVEV (reference sequence). V shed 3 bases and J shed 3 bases, with 12 bases lying between them. The DNA for the CDR3 is TGTGCCAGCAGTTTTCACGGGAGAGGCTACGAGCAGTACTTC. Encoded protein: CASSFHGRGYEQYF.